A selection of T cell receptor beta chains follows, all from one sample in a study of identical twins. TCRdb re-called the 5' RACE reads with MiXCR, one entry per CDR3 protein. The table includes some 1,600,000 distinct CDR3 sequences, less than 40% detected once. What was sequenced was cord blood. The receptor set was obtained from a newborn girl in good health. Both conserved end residues are part of each CDR3. Clone size is given for some rows only: seen once, a few or many times, or a class if the clone is expanded.

v_gene	j_gene	abundance	CDR3aa
TRBV11-2	TRBJ2-2	once	CASSLGTSEFTGELFF
TRBV7-2	TRBJ2-2	NA	CASSFRYKGTPNTGELFF
TRBV5-5	TRBJ2-5	few	CASSGPTGAETQYF
TRBV28	TRBJ1-5	few	CASRPSGGSQPQHF
TRBV19	TRBJ1-2	NA	CASSMVGVGGYTF
TRBV4-1	TRBJ2-1	few	CASSHPGAWDEQFF
TRBV6-5	TRBJ1-4	many	CASSDTTNEKLFF
TRBV4-1	TRBJ2-4	NA	CASGLLPGAQDRYF
TRBV10-3	TRBJ2-7	few	CAIKSGSGRQYEQYF
TRBV7-8	TRBJ1-1	NA	CASSPLRVSRNTEAFF
TRBV20-1	TRBJ1-4	once	CSARDLQGITTNEKLFF
TRBV7-9	TRBJ2-1	NA	CASSLIFSLSSYNEQFF
TRBV20-1	TRBJ1-2	NA	CSAANRGRGYGYTF
TRBV2	TRBJ2-7	few	CASSERRVPSYEQYF
TRBV7-9	TRBJ2-7	NA	CAIQGRVSYEQYF
TRBV5-1	TRBJ2-1	many	CASHLIAGGGNEQFF